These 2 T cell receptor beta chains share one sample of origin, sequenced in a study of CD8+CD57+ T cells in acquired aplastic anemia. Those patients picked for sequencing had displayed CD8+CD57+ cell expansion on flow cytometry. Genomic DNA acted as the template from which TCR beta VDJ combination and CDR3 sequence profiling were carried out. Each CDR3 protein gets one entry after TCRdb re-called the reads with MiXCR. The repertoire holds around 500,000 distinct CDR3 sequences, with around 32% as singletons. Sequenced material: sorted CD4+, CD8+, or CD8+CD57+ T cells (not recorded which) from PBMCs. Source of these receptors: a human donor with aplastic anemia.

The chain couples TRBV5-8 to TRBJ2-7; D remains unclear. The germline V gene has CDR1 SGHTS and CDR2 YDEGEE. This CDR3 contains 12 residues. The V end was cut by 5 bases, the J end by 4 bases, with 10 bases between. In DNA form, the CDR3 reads TGTGCCAGCAGTCAGGCGCTTTACGAGCAGTACTTC. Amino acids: CASSQALYEQYF.

DNA for the CDR3: TGTGCCAGCAGTGAAGCGGGACAGGTTTCACCCCTCCACTTT. Its translation: CASSEAGQVSPLHF. The V and J genes are TRBV2 and TRBJ1-6, with 8 bases aligning to TRBD1. Trimming took 0 bases from V and 9 from J; bases not matched to a gene: 1. This CDR3 is 14 amino acids long. Germline V CDR1 and CDR2: SNHLY, FYNNEI.